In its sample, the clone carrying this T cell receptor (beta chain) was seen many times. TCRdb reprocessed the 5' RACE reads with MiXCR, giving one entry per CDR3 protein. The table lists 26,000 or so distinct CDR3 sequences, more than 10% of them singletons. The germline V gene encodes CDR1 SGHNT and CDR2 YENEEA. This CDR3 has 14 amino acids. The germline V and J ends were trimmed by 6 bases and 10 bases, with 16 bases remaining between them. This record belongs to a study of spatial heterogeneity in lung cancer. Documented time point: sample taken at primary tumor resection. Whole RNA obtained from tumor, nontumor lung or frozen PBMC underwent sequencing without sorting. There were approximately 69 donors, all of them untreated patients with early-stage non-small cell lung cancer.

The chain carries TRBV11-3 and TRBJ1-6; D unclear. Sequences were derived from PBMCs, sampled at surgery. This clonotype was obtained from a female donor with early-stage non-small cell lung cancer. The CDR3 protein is CASSFGRMGSPLHF. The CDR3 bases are TGTGCCAGCAGTTTTGGGAGGATGGGATCACCCCTCCACTTT.